This T cell receptor beta chain appears in the sequencing data of a study of T cells in women clearing cervical HPV infection. The overall study: Case blood was drawn when the lesion was first found; control blood after infection became undetectable.

V shed 7 bases and J shed 0 bases, with 15 bases lying between them. This CDR3 has 15 residues. Germline CDR1 SQVTM, CDR2 ANQGSEA. On this clone itself: The observed sequence ends 3 residues before the CDR3 terminus, with the missing tail filled in from the germline J gene.

Generated by immunoSEQ multiplex PCR, the TCRdb table keeps only in-frame clones and is missing some. This sample carries fewer than 35,000 clones, with about 4.4% going to the ten biggest clones. The chain employs TRBV29-1 and TRBJ1-4; D ambiguous. This clonotype was obtained from a woman between 18 and 70 years old with a cervical HPV16 infection that either progressed to CIN3+ or cleared (not recorded which). The sequencing input was blood buffy coat. The covered CDR3 bases are TGCAGCGCCCTCGTTTACAGCCCAACTAATGAAAAA. Encoded protein: CSALVYSPTNEK. The full CDR3 is CSALVYSPTNEKLFF.